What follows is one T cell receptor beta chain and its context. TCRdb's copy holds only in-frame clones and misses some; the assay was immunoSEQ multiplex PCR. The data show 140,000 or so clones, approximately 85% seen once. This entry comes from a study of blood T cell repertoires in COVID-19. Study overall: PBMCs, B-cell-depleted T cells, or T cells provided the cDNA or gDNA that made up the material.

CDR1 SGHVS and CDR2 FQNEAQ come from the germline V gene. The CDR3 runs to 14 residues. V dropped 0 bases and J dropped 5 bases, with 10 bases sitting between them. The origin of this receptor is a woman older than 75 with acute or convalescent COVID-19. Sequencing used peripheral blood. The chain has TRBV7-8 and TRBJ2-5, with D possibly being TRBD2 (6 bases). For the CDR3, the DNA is TGTGCCAGCAGCTTAGCGCTAGCGAGGGAGACCCAGTACTTC. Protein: CASSLALARETQYF.